The clone carrying this T cell receptor (beta chain) was seen a handful of times. Here immunoSEQ multiplex PCR was the method, and the copy in TCRdb shows in-frame clones only, minus some. The sample contains a few hundred thousand clones, around 87% of which appear only once. This entry belongs to a study of blood T cell repertoires in COVID-19. This sequence originates from a woman aged 40 to 50 who had recovered from COVID-19. The sequenced sample was PBMCs or T cells enriched from blood (not recorded which).

The CDR3 nucleotides read TGTGCCAGCAGTTACAACCCTAAACAGGGGGATTACGAGCAGTACTTC. Protein product: CASSYNPKQGDYEQYF. The chain has TRBV6-5 and TRBJ2-7; 8 bases are a match to TRBD1. Germline trimming cut 2 bases from V and 4 bases from J; bases unmatched to any gene: 10. CDR3 length: 16 amino acids. Germline loops: CDR1 MNHEY, CDR2 SVGAGI.